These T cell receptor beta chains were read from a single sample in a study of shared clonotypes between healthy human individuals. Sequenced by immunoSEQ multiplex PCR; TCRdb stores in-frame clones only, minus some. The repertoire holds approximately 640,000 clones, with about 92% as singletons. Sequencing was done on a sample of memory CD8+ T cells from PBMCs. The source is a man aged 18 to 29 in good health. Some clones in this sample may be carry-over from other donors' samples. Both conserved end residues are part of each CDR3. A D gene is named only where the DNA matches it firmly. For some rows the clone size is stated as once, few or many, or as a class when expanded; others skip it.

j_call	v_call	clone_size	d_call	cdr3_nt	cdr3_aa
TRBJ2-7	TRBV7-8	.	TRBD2	TGTGCCAGCAGCTCCAAAGCGGGAGTAGGAACCTACGAGCAGTACTTC	CASSSKAGVGTYEQYF
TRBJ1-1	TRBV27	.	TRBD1	TGTGCCAGCAGTTTATCGCAGGGGGTGAACACTGAAGCTTTCTTT	CASSLSQGVNTEAFF
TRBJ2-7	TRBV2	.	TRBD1	TGTGCCATCGACAGGGGATCCTACGAGCAGTACTTC	CAIDRGSYEQYF
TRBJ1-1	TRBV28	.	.	TGTGCCAGCAGTTTATGGGGACAGAACACTGAAGCTTTCTTT	CASSLWGQNTEAFF
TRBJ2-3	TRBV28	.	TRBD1	TGTGCCAGCAGCGTGGGACAGAACCAATATTCTAGCACAGATACGCAGTATTTT	CASSVGQNQYSSTDTQYF
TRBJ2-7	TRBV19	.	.	TGTGCCAGTACCAAAACCCTAAGTCCCTCCTACGAGCAGTACTTC	CASTKTLSPSYEQYF
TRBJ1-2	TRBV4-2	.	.	TGTGCCAGCAGCCAAACCTTCTCACAGGGACCCTCATATGGCTACACCTTC	CASSQTFSQGPSYGYTF
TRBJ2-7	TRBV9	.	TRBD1	TGTGCCAGCAGCGTAGGGACAGGGTGGGAGCAGTACTTC	CASSVGTGWEQYF
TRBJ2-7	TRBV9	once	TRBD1	TGTGCCAGCACCCCGGGACAGGGGGCGCACGAGCAGTACTTC	CASTPGQGAHEQYF
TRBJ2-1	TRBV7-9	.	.	TGTGCCAGCATGGGGACGGTGGACTACAATGAGCAGTTCTTC	CASMGTVDYNEQFF
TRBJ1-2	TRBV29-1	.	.	TGCAGCGTTGAGAAAGGGGTCTATGGCTACACCTTC	CSVEKGVYGYTF
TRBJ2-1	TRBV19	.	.	TGTGCCAGTCGAGGCGACCCCTACAATGAGCAGTTCTTC	CASRGDPYNEQFF
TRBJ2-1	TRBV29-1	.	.	TGCAGCGCCAAGAGCGCGCTATCCTACAATGAGCAGTTCTTC	CSAKSALSYNEQFF
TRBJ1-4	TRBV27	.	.	TGTGCCAGCACATCCCGGGTGGGTGAAAAACTGTTTTTT	CASTSRVGEKLFF
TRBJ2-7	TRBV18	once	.	TGTGCCAGCTCACCAAGGGGTTGGGGGTACTTC	CASSPRGWGYF
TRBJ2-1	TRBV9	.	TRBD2	TGTGCCAGCAGCGTAGGTCTAGCGGCGAAGAATGAGCAGTTCTTC	CASSVGLAAKNEQFF
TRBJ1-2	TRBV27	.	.	TGTGCCAGCAGTTTGGCTTTTTCAAATGGCTACACCTTC	CASSLAFSNGYTF
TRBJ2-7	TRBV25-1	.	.	TGTGCCAGCACCCAAGGGGATCTCTACGAGCAGTACTTC	CASTQGDLYEQYF
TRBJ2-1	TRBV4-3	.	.	TGCGCCAGCAGCCAAGACAGGGGCTCCTACAATGAGCAGTTCTTC	CASSQDRGSYNEQFF
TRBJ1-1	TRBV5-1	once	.	TGCGCCAGCAGCTTGGGCCCTCTGAGCACTGAAGCTTTCTTT	CASSLGPLSTEAFF
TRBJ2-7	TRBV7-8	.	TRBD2	TGTGCCAGCAGCTTAGCGGGAGGGAGGTACGAGCAGTACTTC	CASSLAGGRYEQYF
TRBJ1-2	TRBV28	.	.	TGTGCCAGCAGTTTACGGGGGGCCTATGGCTACACCTTC	CASSLRGAYGYTF
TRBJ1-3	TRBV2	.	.	TGTGCCAGCAGTGAGGGCACGAGCTCTGGAAACACCATATATTTT	CASSEGTSSGNTIYF